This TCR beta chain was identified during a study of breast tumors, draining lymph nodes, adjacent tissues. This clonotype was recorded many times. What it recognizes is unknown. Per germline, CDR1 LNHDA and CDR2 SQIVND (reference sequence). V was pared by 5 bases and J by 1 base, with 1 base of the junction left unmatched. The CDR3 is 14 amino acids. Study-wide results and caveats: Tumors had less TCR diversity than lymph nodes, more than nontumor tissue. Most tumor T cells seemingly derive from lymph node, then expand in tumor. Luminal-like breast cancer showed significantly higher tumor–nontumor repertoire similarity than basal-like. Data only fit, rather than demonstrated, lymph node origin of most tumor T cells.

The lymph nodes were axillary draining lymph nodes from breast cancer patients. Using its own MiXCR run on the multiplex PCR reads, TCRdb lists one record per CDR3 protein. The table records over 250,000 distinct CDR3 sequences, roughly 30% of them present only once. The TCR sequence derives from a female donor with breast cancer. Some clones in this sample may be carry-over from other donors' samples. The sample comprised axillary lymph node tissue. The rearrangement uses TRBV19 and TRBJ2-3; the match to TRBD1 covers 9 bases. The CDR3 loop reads CASSRTGGTDTQYF. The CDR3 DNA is TGTGCCAGTAGTCGGACAGGGGGCACAGATACGCAGTATTTT.